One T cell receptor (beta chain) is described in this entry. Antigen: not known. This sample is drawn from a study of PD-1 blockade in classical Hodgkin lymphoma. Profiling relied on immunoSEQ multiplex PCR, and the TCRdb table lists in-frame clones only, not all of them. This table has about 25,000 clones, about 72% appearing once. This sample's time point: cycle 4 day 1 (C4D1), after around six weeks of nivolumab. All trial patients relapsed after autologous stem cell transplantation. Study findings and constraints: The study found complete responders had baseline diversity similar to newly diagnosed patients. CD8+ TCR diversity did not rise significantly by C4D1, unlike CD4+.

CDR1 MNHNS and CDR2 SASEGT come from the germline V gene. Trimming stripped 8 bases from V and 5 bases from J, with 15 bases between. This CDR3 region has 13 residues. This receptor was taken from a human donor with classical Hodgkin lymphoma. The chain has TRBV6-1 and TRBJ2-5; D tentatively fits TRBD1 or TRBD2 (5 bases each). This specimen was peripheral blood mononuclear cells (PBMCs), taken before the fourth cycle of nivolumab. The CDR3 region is CASSRGWSETQYF. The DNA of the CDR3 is TGTGCCAGCTCGAGGGGTTGGTCGGAGACCCAGTACTTC.